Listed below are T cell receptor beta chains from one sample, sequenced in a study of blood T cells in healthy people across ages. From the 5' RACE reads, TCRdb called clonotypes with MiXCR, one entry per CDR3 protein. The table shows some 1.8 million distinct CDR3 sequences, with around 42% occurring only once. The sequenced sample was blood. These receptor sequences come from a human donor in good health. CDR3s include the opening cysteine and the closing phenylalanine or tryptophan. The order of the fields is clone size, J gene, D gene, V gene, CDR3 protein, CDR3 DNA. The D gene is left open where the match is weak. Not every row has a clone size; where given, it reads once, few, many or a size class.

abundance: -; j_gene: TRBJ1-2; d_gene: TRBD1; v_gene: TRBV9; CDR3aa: CASSVTGGFDGYTF; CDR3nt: TGTGCCAGCAGCGTAACAGGGGGTTTCGACGGCTACACCTTC
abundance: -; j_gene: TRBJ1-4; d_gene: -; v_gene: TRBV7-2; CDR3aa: CASSLSAGDVKLFF; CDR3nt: TGTGCCAGCAGCTTATCCGCAGGGGACGTAAAACTGTTTTTT
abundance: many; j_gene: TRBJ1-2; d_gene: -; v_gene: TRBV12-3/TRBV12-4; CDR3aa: CASSLGGGDGYTF; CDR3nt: TGTGCCAGCAGCTTAGGGGGAGGGGACGGCTACACCTTC
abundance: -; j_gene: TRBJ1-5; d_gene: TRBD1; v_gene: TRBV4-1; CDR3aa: CASSLYSTGGGNQPQHF; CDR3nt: TGCGCCAGCAGCCTCTACTCCACAGGGGGCGGCAATCAGCCCCAGCATTTT
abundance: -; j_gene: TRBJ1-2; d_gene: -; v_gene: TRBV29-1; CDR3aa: CSYSNYGYTF; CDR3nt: TGCAGCTATTCTAACTATGGCTACACCTTC
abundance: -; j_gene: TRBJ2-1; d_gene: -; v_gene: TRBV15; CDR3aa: CATQQDTTYSEQFF; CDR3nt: TGTGCCACTCAGCAGGACACAACCTACAGTGAGCAGTTCTTC
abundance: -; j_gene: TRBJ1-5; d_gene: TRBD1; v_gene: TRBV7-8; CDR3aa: CASSPNQGAVQPQHF; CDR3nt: TGTGCCAGCAGCCCTAACCAGGGGGCAGTTCAGCCCCAGCATTTT
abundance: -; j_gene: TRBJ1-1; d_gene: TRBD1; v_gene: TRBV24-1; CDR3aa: CATRPTGGGGTEAFF; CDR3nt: TGTGCCACCAGGCCGACAGGGGGGGGAGGGACTGAAGCTTTCTTT
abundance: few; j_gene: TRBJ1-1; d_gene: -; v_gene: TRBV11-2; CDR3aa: CASSLVGGEMNTEAFF; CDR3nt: TGTGCCAGCAGCTTAGTAGGGGGGGAGATGAACACTGAAGCTTTCTTT
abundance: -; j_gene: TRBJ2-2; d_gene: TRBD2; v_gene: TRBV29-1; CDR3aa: CSVLQTSGGTGELFF; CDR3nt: TGCAGCGTTCTTCAGACTAGCGGGGGAACCGGGGAGCTGTTTTTT
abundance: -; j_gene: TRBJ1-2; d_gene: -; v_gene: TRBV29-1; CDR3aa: CSVEGGRSNYGYTF; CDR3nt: TGCAGCGTTGAGGGTGGACGATCTAACTATGGCTACACCTTC
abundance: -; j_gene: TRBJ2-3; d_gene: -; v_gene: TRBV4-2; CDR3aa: CASSFRRTSEDTQYF; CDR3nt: TGTGCCAGCAGCTTCCGACGGACCAGCGAAGATACGCAGTATTTT
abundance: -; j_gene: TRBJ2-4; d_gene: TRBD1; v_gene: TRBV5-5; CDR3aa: CASSLRQGAETKNIQYF; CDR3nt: TGTGCCAGCAGCTTGCGACAGGGGGCAGAGACCAAAAACATTCAGTACTTC
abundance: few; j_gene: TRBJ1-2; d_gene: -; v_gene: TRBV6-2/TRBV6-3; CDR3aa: CASSYSVIENYGYTF; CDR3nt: TGTGCCAGCAGTTACTCGGTTATCGAAAACTATGGCTACACCTTC
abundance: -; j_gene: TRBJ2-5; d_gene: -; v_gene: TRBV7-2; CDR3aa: CASSLSGNREETQYF; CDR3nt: TGTGCCAGCAGCTTATCAGGGAATAGGGAAGAGACCCAGTACTTC
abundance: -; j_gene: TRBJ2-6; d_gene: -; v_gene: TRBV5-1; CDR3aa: CASSRDPGANVLTF; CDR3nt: TGCGCCAGCAGCAGAGATCCTGGGGCCAACGTCCTGACTTTC
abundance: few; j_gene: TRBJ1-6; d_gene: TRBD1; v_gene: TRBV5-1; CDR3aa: CASSLRTGTGNSPLHF; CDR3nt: TGCGCCAGCAGCTTGCGAACCGGGACAGGGAATTCACCCCTCCACTTT
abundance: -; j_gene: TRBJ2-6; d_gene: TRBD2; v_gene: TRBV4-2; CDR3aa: CASSQDPPGGYRGANVLTF; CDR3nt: TGTGCCAGCAGCCAAGATCCTCCCGGGGGGTATAGAGGGGCCAACGTCCTGACTTTC
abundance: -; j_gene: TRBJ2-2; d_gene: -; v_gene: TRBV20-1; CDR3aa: CSASRRGFGELFF; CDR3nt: TGCAGTGCTAGCCGCCGGGGCTTTGGGGAGCTGTTTTTT
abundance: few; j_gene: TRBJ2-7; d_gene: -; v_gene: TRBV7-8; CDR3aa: CASSLAPVETYEQYF; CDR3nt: TGTGCCAGCAGCTTAGCCCCGGTAGAAACCTACGAGCAGTACTTC
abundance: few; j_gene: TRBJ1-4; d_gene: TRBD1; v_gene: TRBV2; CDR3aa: CASSDLGQVDEKLFF; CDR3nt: TGTGCCAGCAGTGACCTCGGACAGGTCGATGAAAAACTGTTTTTT
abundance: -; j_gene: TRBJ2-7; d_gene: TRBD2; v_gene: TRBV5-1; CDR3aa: CASSLLEAGGTYEQYF; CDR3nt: TGCGCCAGCAGCTTGTTAGAAGCGGGGGGCACCTACGAGCAGTACTTC
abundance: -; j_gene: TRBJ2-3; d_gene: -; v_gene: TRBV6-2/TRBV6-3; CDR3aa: CASTDRTTDTQYF; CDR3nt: TGTGCCAGTACCGACAGAACCACAGATACGCAGTATTTT
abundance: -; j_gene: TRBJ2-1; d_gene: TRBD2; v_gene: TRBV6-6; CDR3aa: CASSTSGGGDEQFF; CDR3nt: TGTGCCAGCAGCACTAGCGGGGGGGGCGATGAGCAGTTCTTC
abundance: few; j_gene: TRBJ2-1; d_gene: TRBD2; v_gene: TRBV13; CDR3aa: CASSFQRGAHEQFF; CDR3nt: TGTGCCAGCAGCTTCCAGCGGGGGGCCCATGAGCAGTTCTTC
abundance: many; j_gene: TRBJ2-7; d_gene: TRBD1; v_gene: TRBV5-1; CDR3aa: CASSLGQGDSYEQYF; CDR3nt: TGTGCCAGCAGTTTAGGACAGGGGGACTCCTACGAGCAGTACTTC
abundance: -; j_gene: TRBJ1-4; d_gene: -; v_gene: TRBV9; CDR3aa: CASSVLGHPNEKLFF; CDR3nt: TGTGCCAGCAGCGTTCTAGGACACCCTAATGAAAAACTGTTTTTT
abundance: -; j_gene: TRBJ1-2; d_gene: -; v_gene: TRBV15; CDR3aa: CATSRGPDPYNYGYTF; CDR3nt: TGTGCCACCAGCAGAGGCCCGGACCCTTATAACTATGGCTACACCTTC
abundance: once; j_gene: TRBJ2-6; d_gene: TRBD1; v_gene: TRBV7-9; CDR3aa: CASSTRTGAIVLTF; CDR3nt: TGTGCCAGCAGCACACGGACAGGGGCTATCGTCCTGACTTTC
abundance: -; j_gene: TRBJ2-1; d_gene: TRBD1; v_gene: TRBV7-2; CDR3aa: CASSLGAPATGAYNEQFF; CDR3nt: TGTGCCAGCAGCTTAGGGGCCCCTGCGACAGGGGCCTACAATGAGCAGTTCTTC
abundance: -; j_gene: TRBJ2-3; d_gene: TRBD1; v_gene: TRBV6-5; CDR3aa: CASSYSYRDRGRTDTQYF; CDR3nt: TGTGCCAGCAGTTATTCCTACCGGGACAGGGGGCGGACAGATACGCAGTATTTT
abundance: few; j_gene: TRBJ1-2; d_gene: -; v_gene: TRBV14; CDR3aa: CASSQDVYYGYTF; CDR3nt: TGTGCCAGCAGCCAAGATGTCTACTATGGCTACACCTTC
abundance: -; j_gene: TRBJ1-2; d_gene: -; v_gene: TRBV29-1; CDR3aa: CSASFNYGYTF; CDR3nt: TGCAGCGCCTCTTTCAACTATGGCTACACCTTC
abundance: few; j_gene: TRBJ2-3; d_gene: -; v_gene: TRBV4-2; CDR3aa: CASSPMQGSDFWSTDTQYF; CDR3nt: TGTGCCAGCAGCCCCATGCAGGGGTCGGATTTTTGGAGCACAGATACGCAGTATTTT
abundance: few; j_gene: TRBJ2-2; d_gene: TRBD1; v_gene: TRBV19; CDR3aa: CASSSRGPRGTGELFF; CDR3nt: TGTGCCAGTAGTTCCAGGGGGCCTCGTGGCACCGGGGAGCTGTTTTTT
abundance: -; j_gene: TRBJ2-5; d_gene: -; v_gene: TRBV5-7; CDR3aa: CASSLATRAEVPQETQYF; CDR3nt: TGTGCCAGCAGCTTGGCCACACGGGCCGAAGTACCACAAGAGACCCAGTACTTC
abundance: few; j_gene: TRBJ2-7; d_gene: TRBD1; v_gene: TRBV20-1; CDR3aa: CSARDLRQGGVHEQYF; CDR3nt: TGCAGTGCTAGAGATCTCAGACAGGGGGGAGTCCACGAGCAGTACTTC
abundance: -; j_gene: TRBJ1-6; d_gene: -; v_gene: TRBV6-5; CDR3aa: CASSSRGLTPDSPLHF; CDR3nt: TGTGCCAGCAGTTCCCGGGGCCTGACCCCAGATTCACCCCTCCACTTT
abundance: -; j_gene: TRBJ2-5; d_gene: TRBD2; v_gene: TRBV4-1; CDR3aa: CASSQDFVRTSGLQETQYF; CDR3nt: TGCGCCAGCAGCCAAGATTTTGTTAGGACTAGCGGACTCCAAGAGACCCAGTACTTC
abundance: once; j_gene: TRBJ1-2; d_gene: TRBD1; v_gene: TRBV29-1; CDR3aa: CSVEKTGGDGYTF; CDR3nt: TGCAGCGTGGAAAAGACAGGGGGCGATGGCTACACCTTC
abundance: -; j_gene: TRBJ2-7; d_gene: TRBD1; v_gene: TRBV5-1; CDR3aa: CASRGRQGAYEQYF; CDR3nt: TGCGCCAGCAGAGGACGACAGGGGGCGTACGAGCAGTACTTC
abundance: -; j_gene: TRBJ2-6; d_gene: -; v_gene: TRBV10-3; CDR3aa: CAISESISSRTSGANVLTF; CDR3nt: TGTGCCATCAGTGAGTCGATCAGTAGCAGGACCTCTGGGGCCAACGTCCTGACTTTC
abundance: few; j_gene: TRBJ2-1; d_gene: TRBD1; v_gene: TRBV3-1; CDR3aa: CASGTGTGVNEQFF; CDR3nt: TGTGCCAGCGGAACCGGGACAGGGGTCAATGAGCAGTTCTTC
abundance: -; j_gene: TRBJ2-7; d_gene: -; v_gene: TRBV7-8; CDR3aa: CASSLGSPGTSYEQYF; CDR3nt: TGTGCCAGCAGCTTAGGGTCGCCGGGGACCTCCTACGAGCAGTACTTC
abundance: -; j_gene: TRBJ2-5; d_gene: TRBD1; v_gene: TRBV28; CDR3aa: CASNVLGTGGETQYF; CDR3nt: TGTGCCAGCAACGTCCTTGGAACAGGGGGAGAGACCCAGTACTTC
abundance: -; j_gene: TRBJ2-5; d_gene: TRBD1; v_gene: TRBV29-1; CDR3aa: CSVEGQGHPLGTQYF; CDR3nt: TGCAGCGTTGAAGGACAGGGCCACCCGCTTGGGACCCAGTACTTC